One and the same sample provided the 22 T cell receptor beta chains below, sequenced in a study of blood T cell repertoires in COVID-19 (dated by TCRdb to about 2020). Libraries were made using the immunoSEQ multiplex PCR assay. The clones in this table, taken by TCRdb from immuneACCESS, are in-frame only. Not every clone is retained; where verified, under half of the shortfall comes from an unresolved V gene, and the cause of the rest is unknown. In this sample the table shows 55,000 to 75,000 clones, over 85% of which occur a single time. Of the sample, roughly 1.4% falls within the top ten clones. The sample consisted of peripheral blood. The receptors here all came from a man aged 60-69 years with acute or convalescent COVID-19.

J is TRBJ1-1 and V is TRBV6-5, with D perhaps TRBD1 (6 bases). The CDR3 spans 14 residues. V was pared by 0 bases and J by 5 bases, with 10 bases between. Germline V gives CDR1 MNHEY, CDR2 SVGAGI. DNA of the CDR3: TGTGCCAGCAGTTACTCACAGGGTGAGACTGAAGCTTTCTTT. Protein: CASSYSQGETEAFF.

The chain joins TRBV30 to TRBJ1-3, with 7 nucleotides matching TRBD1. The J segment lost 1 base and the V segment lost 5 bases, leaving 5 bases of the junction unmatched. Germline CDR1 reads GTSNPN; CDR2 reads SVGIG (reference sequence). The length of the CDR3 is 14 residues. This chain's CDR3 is CAWGTANSGNTIYF. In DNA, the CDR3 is TGTGCCTGGGGGACAGCTAATTCTGGAAACACCATATATTTT.

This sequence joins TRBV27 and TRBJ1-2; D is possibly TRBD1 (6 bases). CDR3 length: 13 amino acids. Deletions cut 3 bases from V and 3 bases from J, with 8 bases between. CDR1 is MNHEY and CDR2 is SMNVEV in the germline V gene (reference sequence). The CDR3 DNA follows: TGTGCCAGCAGTTTCTACAGGGACTATGGCTACACCTTC. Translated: CASSFYRDYGYTF.

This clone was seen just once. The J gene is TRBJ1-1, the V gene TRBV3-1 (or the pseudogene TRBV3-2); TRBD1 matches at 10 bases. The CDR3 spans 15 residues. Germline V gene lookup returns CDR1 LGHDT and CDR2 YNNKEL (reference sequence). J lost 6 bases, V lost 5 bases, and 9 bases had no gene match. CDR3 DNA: TGTGCCAGCAGCAGACGGACAGGGGGGTTTCCTGAAGCTTTCTTT. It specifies CASSRRTGGFPEAFF.

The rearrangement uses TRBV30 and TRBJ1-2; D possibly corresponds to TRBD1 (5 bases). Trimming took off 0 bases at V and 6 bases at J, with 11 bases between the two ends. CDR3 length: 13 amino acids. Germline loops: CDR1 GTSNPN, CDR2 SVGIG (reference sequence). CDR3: CAWSVRGYDGYTF. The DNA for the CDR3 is TGTGCCTGGAGTGTACGGGGGTATGATGGCTACACCTTC.

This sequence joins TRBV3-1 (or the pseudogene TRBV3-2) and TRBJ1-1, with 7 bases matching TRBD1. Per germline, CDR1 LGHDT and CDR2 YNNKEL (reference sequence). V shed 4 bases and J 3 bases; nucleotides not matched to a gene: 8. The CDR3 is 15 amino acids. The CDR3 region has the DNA TGTGCCAGCAGCCCTTACGTGCAGGGGGACACTGAAGCTTTCTTT. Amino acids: CASSPYVQGDTEAFF.

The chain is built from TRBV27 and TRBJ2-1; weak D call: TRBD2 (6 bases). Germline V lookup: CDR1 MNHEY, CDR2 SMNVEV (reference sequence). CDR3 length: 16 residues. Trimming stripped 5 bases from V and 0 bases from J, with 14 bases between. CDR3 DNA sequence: TGTGCCAGCAGTAAGAAGGGACTTAGCTCCTACAATGAGCAGTTCTTC. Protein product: CASSKKGLSSYNEQFF.

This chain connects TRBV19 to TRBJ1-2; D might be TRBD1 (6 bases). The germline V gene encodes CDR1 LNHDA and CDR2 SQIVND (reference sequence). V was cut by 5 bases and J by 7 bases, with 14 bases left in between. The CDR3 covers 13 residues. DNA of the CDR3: TGTGCCAGTAGTTTCGCAGGGGAGTCTGGCTACACCTTC. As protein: CASSFAGESGYTF.

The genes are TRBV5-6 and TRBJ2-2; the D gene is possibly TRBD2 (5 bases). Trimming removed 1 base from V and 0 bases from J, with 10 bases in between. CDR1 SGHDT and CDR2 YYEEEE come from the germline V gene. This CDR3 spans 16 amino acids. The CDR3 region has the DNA TGTGCCAGCAGCTTGCGGGGATTCGCGAACACCGGGGAGCTGTTTTTT. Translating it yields CASSLRGFANTGELFF.

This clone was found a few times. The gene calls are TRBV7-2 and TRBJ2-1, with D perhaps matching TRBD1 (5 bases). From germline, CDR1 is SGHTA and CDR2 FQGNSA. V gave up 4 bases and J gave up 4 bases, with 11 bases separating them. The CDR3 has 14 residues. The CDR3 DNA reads TGTGCCAGCAGCTCCCAGGGTCTTTACAATGAGCAGTTCTTC. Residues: CASSSQGLYNEQFF.

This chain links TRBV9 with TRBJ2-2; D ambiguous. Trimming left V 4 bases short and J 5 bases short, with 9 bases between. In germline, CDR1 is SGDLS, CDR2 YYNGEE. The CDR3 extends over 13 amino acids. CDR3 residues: CASSPPRTGELFF. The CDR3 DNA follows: TGTGCCAGCAGCCCCCCGAGGACCGGGGAGCTGTTTTTT.

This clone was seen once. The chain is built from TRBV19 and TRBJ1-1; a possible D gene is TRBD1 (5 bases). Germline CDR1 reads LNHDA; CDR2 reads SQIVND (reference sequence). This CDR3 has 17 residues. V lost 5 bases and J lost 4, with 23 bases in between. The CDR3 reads CASSLWTTVALATEAFF. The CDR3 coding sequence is TGTGCCAGTAGTCTCTGGACGACAGTGGCCCTTGCCACTGAAGCTTTCTTT.

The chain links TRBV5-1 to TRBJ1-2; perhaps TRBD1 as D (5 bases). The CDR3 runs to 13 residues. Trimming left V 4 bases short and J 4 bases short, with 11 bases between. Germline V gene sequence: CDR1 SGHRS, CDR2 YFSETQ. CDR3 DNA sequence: TGCGCCAGCAGCCTTCAGGGCGGCTATGGCTACACCTTC. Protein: CASSLQGGYGYTF.

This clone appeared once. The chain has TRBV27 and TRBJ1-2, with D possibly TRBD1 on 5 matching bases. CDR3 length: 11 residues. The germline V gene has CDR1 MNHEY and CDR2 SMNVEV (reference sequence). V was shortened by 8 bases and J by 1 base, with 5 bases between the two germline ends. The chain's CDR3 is CASGHNYGYTF. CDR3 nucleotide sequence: TGTGCCAGCGGACATAACTATGGCTACACCTTC.

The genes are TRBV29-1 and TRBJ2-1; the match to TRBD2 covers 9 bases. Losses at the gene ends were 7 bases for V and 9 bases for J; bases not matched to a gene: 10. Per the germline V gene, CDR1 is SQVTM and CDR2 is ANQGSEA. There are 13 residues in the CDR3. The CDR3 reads CSETSGTVGEQFF. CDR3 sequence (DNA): TGCAGCGAGACTAGCGGAACTGTAGGTGAGCAGTTCTTC.

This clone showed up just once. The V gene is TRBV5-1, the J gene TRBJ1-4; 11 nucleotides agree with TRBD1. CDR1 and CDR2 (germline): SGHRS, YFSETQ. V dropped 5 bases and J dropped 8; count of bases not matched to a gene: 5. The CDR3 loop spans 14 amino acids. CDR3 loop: CASSPDRGREKLFF. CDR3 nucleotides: TGCGCCAGCAGTCCGGACAGGGGGCGGGAAAAACTGTTTTTT.

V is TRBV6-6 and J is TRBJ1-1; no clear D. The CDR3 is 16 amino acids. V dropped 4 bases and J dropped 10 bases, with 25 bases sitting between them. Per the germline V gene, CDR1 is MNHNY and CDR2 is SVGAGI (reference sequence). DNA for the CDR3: TGTGCCAGCAGTTCTGCATCGTCGGAGCTTTCGCGGGGAGCTTTCTTT. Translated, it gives CASSSASSELSRGAFF.

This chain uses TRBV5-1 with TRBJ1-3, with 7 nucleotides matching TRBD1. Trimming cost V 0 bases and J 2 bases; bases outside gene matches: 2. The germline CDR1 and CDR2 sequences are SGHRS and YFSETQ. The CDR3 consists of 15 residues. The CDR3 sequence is CASSLDTGAGNTIYF. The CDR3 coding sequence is TGCGCCAGCAGCTTGGATACAGGGGCTGGAAACACCATATATTTT.

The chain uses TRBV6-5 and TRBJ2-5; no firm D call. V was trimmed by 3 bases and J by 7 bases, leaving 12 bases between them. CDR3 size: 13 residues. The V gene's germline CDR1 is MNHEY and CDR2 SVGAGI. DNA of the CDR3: TGTGCCAGCAGTTATGCGGCCTCGGGGACCCAGTACTTC. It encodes CASSYAASGTQYF.

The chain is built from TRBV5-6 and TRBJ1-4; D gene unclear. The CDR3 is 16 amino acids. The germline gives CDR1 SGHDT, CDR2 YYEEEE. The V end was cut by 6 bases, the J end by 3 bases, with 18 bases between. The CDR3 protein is CASTLRVGVANEKLFF. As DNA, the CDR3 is TGTGCCAGCACCCTGCGGGTTGGGGTAGCTAATGAAAAACTGTTTTTT.

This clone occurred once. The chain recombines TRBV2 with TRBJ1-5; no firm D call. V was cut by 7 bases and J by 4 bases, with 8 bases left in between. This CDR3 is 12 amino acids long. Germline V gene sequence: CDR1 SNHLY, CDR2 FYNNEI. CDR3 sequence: CASTPGNQPQHF. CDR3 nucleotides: TGTGCCAGCACTCCAGGTAATCAGCCCCAGCATTTT.

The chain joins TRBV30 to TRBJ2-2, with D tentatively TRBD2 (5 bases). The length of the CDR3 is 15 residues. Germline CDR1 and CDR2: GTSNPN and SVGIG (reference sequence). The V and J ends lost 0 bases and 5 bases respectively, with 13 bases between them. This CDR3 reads CAWSVSGIRTGELFF. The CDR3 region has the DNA TGTGCCTGGAGTGTATCCGGGATTCGGACCGGGGAGCTGTTTTTT. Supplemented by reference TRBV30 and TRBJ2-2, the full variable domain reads SQTIHQWPATLVQPVGSPLSLECTVEGTSNPNLYWYRQAAGRGLQLLFYSVGIGQISSEVPQNLSASRPQDRQFILSSKKLLLSDSGFYLCAWSVSGIRTGELFFGEGSRLTVL.